The text below deals with one T cell receptor beta chain. This sample was included in a study of blood T cell repertoires in COVID-19. Produced via immunoSEQ multiplex PCR; TCRdb's table is partial and in-frame only. The table records 25,000 to 35,000 clones, 90% to 95% of them present only once. The CDR3 covers 14 residues. Looked up from germline, CDR1 is LGHNT and CDR2 is FRNRAP. Trimming cost V 1 base and J 3 bases, with 7 bases left between them. Sequencing input: peripheral blood. This receptor was identified in a human donor with active COVID-19. The donor label of this sample is uncertain. The rearrangement links TRBV12-5 to TRBJ1-5; maybe TRBD1 (5 bases). The CDR3 DNA follows: TGTGCTAGTGGTTTGGGACAGTTCAATCAGCCCCAGCATTTT. Translating it yields CASGLGQFNQPQHF. Filled out from reference TRBV12-5 and TRBJ1-5, the complete variable domain reads DARVTQTPRHKVTEMGQEVTMRCQPILGHNTVFWYRQTMMQGLELLAYFRNRAPLDDSGMPKDRFSAEMPDATLATLKIQPSEPRDSAVYFCASGLGQFNQPQHFGDGTRLSIL.